This entry features one T cell receptor (beta chain) sequence. These data belong to a study of blood T cell repertoires in COVID-19. Study summary: Specimens from acute and convalescent COVID-19 originated in the United States, Italy and Spain. From T cells, B-cell-depleted T cells, or PBMCs came the material, which was cDNA or gDNA.

Per the germline V gene, CDR1 is GTSNPN and CDR2 is SVGIG (reference sequence). The CDR3 is 13 residues long. In the original analysis: For nucleated cells, counts were estimated from reference gene primer amplification. The table came from immunoSEQ multiplex PCR; TCRdb's copy has only in-frame clones and leaves some out. That table is the source of V, J and clone size, and D and trimming were worked out from the DNA. The sample has some 90,000 clones, 80% to 90% seen once. This clonotype originated in a woman at least 80 years old with acute or convalescent COVID-19. The rearrangement uses TRBV30 and TRBJ1-2, with D possibly TRBD1 on 6 matching bases. Sequenced sample: peripheral blood. CDR3 in amino acids: CAQKQGQDYGYTF. The CDR3 nucleotides are TGTGCTCAGAAACAGGGACAAGACTATGGCTACACCTTC.